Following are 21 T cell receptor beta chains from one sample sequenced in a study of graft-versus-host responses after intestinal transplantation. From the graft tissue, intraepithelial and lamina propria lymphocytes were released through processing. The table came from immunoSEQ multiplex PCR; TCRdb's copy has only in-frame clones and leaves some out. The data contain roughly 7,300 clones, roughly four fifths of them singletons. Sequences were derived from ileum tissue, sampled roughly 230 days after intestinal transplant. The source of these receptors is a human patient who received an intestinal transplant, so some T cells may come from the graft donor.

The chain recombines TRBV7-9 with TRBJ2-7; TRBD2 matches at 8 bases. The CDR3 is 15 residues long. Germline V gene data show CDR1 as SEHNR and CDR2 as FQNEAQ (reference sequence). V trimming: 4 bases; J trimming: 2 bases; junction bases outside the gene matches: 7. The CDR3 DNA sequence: TGTGCCAGCAGCTCCTGGCGGGGGGTGGCCTACGAGCAGTACTTC. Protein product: CASSSWRGVAYEQYF. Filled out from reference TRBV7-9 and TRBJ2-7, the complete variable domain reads DTGVSQNPRHKITKRGQNVTFRCDPISEHNRLYWYRQTLGQGPEFLTYFQNEAQLEKSRLLSDRFSAERPKGSFSTLEIQRTEQGDSAMYLCASSSWRGVAYEQYFGPGTRLTVT.

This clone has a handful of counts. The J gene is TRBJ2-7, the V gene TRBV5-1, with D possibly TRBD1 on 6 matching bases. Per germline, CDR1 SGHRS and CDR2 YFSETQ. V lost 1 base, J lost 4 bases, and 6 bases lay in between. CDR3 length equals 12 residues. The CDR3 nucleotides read TGCGCCAGCAGCTTGACAGGGTACGAGCAGTACTTC. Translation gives CASSLTGYEQYF.

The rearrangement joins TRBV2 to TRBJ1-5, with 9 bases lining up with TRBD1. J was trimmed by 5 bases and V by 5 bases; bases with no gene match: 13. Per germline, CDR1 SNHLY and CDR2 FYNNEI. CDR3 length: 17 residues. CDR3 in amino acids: CASSPHPGQGRYQPQHF. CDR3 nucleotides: TGTGCCAGCAGTCCACACCCTGGACAGGGGAGGTATCAGCCCCAGCATTTT.

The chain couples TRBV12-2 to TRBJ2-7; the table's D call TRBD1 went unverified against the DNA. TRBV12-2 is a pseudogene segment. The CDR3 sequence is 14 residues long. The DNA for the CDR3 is TGTGCAAGTCGCACCCGGACAGCCGCCTACGAGCAGTACTTC. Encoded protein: CASRTRTAAYEQYF.

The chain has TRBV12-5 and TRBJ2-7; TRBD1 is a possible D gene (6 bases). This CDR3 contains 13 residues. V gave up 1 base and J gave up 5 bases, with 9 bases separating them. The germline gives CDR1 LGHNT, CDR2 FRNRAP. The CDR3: CASGLGQEDEQYF. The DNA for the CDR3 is TGTGCTAGTGGTTTGGGACAGGAGGACGAGCAGTACTTC.

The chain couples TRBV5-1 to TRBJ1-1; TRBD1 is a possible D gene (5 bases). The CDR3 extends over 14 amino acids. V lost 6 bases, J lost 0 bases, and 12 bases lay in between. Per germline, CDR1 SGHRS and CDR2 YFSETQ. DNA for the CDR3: TGCGCCAGCACGACGGCAGGGCTGAACACTGAAGCTTTCTTT. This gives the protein CASTTAGLNTEAFF.

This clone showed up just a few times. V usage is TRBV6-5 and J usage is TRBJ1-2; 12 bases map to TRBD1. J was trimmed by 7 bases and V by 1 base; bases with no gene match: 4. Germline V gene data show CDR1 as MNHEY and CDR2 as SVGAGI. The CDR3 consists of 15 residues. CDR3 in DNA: TGTGCCAGCAGTTACTTGGGACAGGGGGCCGTTGGCTACACCTTC. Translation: CASSYLGQGAVGYTF.

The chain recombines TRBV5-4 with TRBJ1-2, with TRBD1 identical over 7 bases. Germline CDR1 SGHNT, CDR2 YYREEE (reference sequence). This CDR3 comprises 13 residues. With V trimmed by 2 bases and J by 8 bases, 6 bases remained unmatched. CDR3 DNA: TGTGCCAGCAGCTTAAGGACAGGTCGCGGCTACACCTTC. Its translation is CASSLRTGRGYTF.

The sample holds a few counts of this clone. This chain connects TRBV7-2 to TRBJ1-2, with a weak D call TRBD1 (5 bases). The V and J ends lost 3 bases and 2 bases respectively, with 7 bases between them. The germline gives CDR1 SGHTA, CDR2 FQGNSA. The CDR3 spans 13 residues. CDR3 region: CASSFDRNYGYTF. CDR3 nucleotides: TGTGCCAGCAGCTTCGACAGAAACTATGGCTACACCTTC.

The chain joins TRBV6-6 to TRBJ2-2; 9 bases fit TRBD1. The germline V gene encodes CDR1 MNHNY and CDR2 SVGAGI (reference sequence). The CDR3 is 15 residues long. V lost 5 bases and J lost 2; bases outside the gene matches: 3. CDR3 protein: CASSPQGANTGELFF. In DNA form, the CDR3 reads TGTGCCAGCAGTCCACAGGGGGCAAACACCGGGGAGCTGTTTTTT.

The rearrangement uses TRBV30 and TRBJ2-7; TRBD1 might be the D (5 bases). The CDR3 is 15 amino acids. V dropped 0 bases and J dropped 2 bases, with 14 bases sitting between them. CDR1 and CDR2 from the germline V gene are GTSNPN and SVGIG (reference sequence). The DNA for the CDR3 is TGTGCCTGGAGTGTACGGGCAGGGCTTACCTACGAGCAGTACTTC. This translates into CAWSVRAGLTYEQYF.

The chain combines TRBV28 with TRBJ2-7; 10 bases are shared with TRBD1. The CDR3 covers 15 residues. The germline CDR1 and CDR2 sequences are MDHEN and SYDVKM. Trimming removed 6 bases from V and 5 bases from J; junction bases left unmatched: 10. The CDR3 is CASRNFGQGVHEQYF. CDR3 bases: TGTGCCAGCAGGAATTTCGGACAGGGGGTCCACGAGCAGTACTTC.

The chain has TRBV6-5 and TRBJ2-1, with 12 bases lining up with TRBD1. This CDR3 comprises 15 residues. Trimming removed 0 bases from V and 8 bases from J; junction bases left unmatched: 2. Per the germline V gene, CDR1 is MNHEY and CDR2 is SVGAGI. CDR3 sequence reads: CASSYSGQGADEQFF. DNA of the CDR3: TGTGCCAGCAGTTACTCGGGACAGGGGGCCGATGAGCAGTTCTTC.

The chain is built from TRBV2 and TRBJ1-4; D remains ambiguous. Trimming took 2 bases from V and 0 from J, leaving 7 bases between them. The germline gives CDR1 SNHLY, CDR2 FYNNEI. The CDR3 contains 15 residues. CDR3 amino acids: CASSERSTTNEKLFF. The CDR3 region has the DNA TGTGCCAGCAGTGAACGGTCCACAACTAATGAAAAACTGTTTTTT.

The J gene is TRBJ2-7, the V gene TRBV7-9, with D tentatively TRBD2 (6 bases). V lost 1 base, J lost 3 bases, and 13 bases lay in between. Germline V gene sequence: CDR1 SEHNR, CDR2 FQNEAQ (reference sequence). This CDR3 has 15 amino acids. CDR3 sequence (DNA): TGTGCCAGCAGCTTAGGCGCGTTAGCGGTCTACGAGCAGTACTTC. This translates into CASSLGALAVYEQYF.

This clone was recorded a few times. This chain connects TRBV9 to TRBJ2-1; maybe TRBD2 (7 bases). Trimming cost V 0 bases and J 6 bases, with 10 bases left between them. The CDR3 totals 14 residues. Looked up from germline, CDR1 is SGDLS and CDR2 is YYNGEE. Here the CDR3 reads CASSVGGGVNEQFF. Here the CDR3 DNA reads TGTGCCAGCAGCGTAGGAGGGGGGGTCAATGAGCAGTTCTTC.

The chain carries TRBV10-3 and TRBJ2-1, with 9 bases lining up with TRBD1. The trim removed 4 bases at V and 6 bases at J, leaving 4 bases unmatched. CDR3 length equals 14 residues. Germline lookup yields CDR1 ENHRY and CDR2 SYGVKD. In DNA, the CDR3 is TGTGCCATCAGTGGGGGGACAGGGCCCAATGAGCAGTTCTTC. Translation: CAISGGTGPNEQFF.

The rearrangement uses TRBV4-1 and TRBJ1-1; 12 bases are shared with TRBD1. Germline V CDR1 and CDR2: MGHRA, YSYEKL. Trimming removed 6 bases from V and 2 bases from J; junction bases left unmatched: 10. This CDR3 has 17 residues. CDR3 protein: CASRSGTGGVGNTEAFF. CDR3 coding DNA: TGCGCCAGCAGGTCCGGGACAGGGGGCGTTGGTAACACTGAAGCTTTCTTT.

The CDR3 is CASSQASSGSYEQYF. CDR3 in DNA: TGTGCCAGCAGCCAAGCTTCTAGCGGGAGTTACGAGCAGTACTTC. The chain recombines TRBV4-2 with TRBJ2-7; 10 nucleotides agree with TRBD2. Looked up from germline, CDR1 is LGHNA and CDR2 is YNFKEQ. The V segment lost 1 base and the J segment 4 bases; nucleotides outside the gene matches: 4. This CDR3 has 15 amino acids.

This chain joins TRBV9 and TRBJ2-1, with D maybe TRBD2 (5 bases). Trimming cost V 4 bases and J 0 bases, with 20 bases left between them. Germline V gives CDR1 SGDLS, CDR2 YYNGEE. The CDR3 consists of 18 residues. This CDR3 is CASSYGSNSVSSYNEQFF. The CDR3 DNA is TGTGCCAGCAGCTATGGGTCGAATAGCGTGAGCTCCTACAATGAGCAGTTCTTC.

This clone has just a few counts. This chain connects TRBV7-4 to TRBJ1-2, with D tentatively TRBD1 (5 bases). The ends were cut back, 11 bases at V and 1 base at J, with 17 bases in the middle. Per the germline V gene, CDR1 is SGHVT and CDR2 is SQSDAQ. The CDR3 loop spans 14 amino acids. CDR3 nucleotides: TGTGCCGGAATACTACGGAGGGGTAACTATGGCTACACCTTC. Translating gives CAGILRRGNYGYTF.